Shown below are 21 T cell receptor beta chains from a single sample sequenced in a study of blood T cells in healthy people across ages. A second PCR, run for about 6 to 11 cycles, used a sample-barcoded 5' primer plus a J-beta primer mix. A single record per CDR3 protein comes from TCRdb applying MiXCR to the 5' RACE reads. The data show hundreds of thousands of distinct CDR3 sequences, with around 42% seen just once and nearly 20% held by the top ten. Sequenced input: blood. All receptors come from a man between 60 and 70 years old in good health.

This chain connects TRBV12-3 or TRBV12-4 to TRBJ2-7; 10 bases are a match to TRBD2. CDR3 length: 16 amino acids. Unmatched junction bases numbered 7, after V lost 5 bases and J lost 0 bases. CDR3 sequence reads: CASSVVLAGSSYEQYF. The CDR3 nucleotides read TGTGCCAGCAGTGTAGTACTAGCGGGGAGCTCCTACGAGCAGTACTTC.

There are a few counts of this clonotype. The rearrangement links TRBV6-4 to TRBJ2-7, with a weak D call TRBD1 (6 bases). The germline V gene encodes CDR1 MRHNA and CDR2 SNTAGT. Trimming left V 2 bases short and J 2 bases short, with 13 bases between. The CDR3 is made up of 15 amino acids. CDR3 region: CASSDPPQGTYEQYF. DNA for the CDR3: TGTGCCAGCAGTGACCCACCCCAGGGGACCTACGAGCAGTACTTC.

This chain uses TRBV7-9 with TRBJ1-5; 7 bases fit TRBD1. The J segment lost 6 bases and the V segment lost 5 bases, leaving 13 bases of the junction unmatched. Germline-derived CDR1 and CDR2 are SEHNR and FQNEAQ (reference sequence). This CDR3 spans 16 amino acids. CDR3 protein: CASSGDREGSGQPQHF. Written as DNA, the CDR3 is TGTGCCAGCAGCGGCGACAGGGAAGGATCGGGTCAGCCCCAGCATTTT.

This clonotype has a handful of counts. The chain carries TRBV9 and TRBJ2-4, with D possibly called TRBD1 or TRBD2 (5 bases each). The closer fit of TRBJ2-7 to the DNA end suggests the J call may be wrong. Germline V CDR1 and CDR2: SGDLS, YYNGEE. The CDR3 has 14 amino acids. CDR3 DNA sequence: TGTGCCAGCAGCGCCGGGACGGTCCCCTACGAGCAGTACTTC. Protein sequence: CASSAGTVPYEQYF.

Details on this clonotype: The junction departs from the called germline gene at one end, perhaps through a read error. V gene TRBV6-2 or TRBV6-3 combines with J gene TRBJ2-6; TRBD1 is a possible D gene (5 bases). Germline-derived CDR1 and CDR2 are MNHEY and SVGEGT. The CDR3 totals 14 residues. The CDR3 protein is CASTTLNGANVLTF. CDR3 nucleotides: TGTGCCAGCACCACTTTAAATGGGGCCAACGTCCTGACTTTT.

CDR3 nucleotides: TGTGCCAGCAGCTTAAAGGGGCGGGGCTACGAGCAGTACTTC. It codes for CASSLKGRGYEQYF. The J gene is TRBJ2-7, the V gene TRBV7-8, with D possibly TRBD2 on 6 matching bases. The CDR3 spans 14 residues. V lost 2 bases and J lost 3, with 11 bases in between. The germline gives CDR1 SGHVS, CDR2 FQNEAQ.

The chain uses TRBV20-1 and TRBJ1-1; 7 nucleotides line up with TRBD1. This CDR3 has 15 residues. Unmatched junction bases numbered 14, after V lost 0 bases and J lost 10 bases. The V gene's germline CDR1 is DFQATT and CDR2 SNEGSKA (reference sequence). The CDR3 here is CSAREFRQGQTIAFF. The CDR3 coding sequence is TGCAGTGCTAGAGAATTTCGGCAGGGACAGACTATAGCTTTCTTT.

The V gene is TRBV6-5, the J gene TRBJ2-1, with D possibly TRBD2 on 5 matching bases. Germline CDR1 reads MNHEY; CDR2 reads SVGAGI. V was clipped by 0 bases and J by 7 bases, with 16 bases between them. The length of the CDR3 is 16 residues. The CDR3 is CASSYSWTFGGNEQFF. The CDR3 nucleotides read TGTGCCAGCAGTTACTCCTGGACCTTTGGAGGTAATGAGCAGTTCTTC.

This clonotype was seen a handful of times. The chain recombines TRBV7-9 with TRBJ1-2; a possible D gene is TRBD1 (6 bases). V lost 4 bases and J lost 1, with 10 bases in between. The CDR3 has 14 amino acids. Germline lookup yields CDR1 SEHNR and CDR2 FQNEAQ (reference sequence). CDR3 nucleotides: TGTGCCAGCAGCTCGACAGGACTTAACTATGGCTACACCTTC. It encodes CASSSTGLNYGYTF.

The V call is TRBV3-1, the J call TRBJ1-4; 10 bases match TRBD1. CDR1 is LGHDT and CDR2 is YNNKEL in the germline V gene (reference sequence). The V gene end was trimmed by 3 bases and the J gene end by 6 bases; junction bases not matched to a gene: 4. The CDR3 runs to 15 residues. The CDR3 spells CASSHPGTGDEKLFF. CDR3 DNA sequence: TGTGCCAGCAGCCATCCCGGGACAGGGGATGAAAAACTGTTTTTT.

The chain has TRBV7-2 and TRBJ1-6, with D possibly matching TRBD1 (6 bases). V lost 1 base and J 8 bases, leaving 21 bases between the germline ends. The germline CDR1 and CDR2 sequences are SGHTA and FQGNSA. The CDR3 consists of 18 residues. Here the CDR3 DNA reads TGTGCCAGCAGCTTAGATGGGGGACCAGGGGCGACTTATTCACCCCTCCACTTT. Translated: CASSLDGGPGATYSPLHF.

This clonotype was counted between two and nine times. The chain couples TRBV2 to TRBJ2-7; 10 bases are a match to TRBD1. Germline values: CDR1 SNHLY, CDR2 FYNNEI. CDR3 length equals 15 residues. Germline trimming cut 1 base from V and 4 bases from J; bases unmatched to any gene: 4. CDR3 DNA sequence: TGTGCCAGCAGTGAAGGACAGGGGGCTCTTTACGAGCAGTACTTC. It is translated as CASSEGQGALYEQYF.

In this sample, this clonotype turned up a few times. CDR3 sequence reads: CASTRAAPYNEQFF. The CDR3 DNA reads as TGTGCCAGCACCCGCGCAGCACCATACAATGAGCAGTTCTTC. The V gene is TRBV12-3 or TRBV12-4, the J gene TRBJ2-1; D is undetermined. V lost 7 bases to trimming and J lost 4 bases, with 14 bases between them. The CDR3 sequence is 14 residues long.

This clonotype was counted between two and nine times. V is TRBV2 and J is TRBJ2-5, with D possibly TRBD2 on 5 matching bases. Germline CDR1 is SNHLY and CDR2 is FYNNEI. V was pared by 3 bases and J by 1 base, with 6 bases between. The CDR3 has 13 residues. CDR3 bases: TGTGCCAGCAGTGACGGACTCCAAGAGACCCAGTACTTC. Protein product: CASSDGLQETQYF.

J is TRBJ2-5 and V is TRBV29-1; weak D call: TRBD2 (6 bases). This CDR3 is built from 13 residues. V gave up 3 bases and J gave up 5 bases, with 13 bases separating them. Germline V gene lookup returns CDR1 SQVTM and CDR2 ANQGSEA. The CDR3 bases are TGCAGCGTTGACGGGTTTGGGGGGGAGACCCAGTACTTC. Protein product: CSVDGFGGETQYF.

The chain recombines TRBV5-8 with TRBJ2-1, with 10 bases fitting TRBD2. With 8 bases clipped from V and 9 bases from J, the junction kept 11 bases outside the gene matches. This CDR3 is built from 14 residues. The germline gives CDR1 SGHTS, CDR2 YDEGEE. CDR3 in amino acids: CASQAGGPQGEQFF. The CDR3 DNA is TGTGCCAGTCAAGCGGGGGGGCCTCAGGGTGAGCAGTTCTTC. Together with reference TRBV5-8 and TRBJ2-1, the CDR3 gives the full variable domain: EAGVTQSPTHLIKTRGQQATLRCSPISGHTSVYWYQQALGLGLQFLLWYDEGEERNRGNFPPRFSGRQFPNYSSELNVNALELEDSALYLCASQAGGPQGEQFFGPGTRLTVL.

This chain joins TRBV7-2 and TRBJ1-3, with D uncertain. The CDR3 loop spans 12 amino acids. Germline CDR1 SGHTA, CDR2 FQGNSA. V was shortened by 5 bases and J by 5 bases, with 7 bases between the two germline ends. CDR3 sequence (DNA): TGTGCCAGCAGCCAGGCCCGAAACACCATATATTTT. It is translated as CASSQARNTIYF. Full variable domain (outside the CDR3, taken from reference TRBV7-2 and TRBJ1-3): GAGVSQSPSNKVTEKGKDVELRCDPISGHTALYWYRQSLGQGLEFLIYFQGNSAPDKSGLPSDRFSAERTGGSVSTLTIQRTQQEDSAVYLCASSQARNTIYFGEGSWLTVV.

As to this clonotype: The junction differs from germline at one of its ends, possibly a read error. The chain joins TRBV6-6 to TRBJ1-4; D is uncertain. The CDR3 is 17 residues long. Germline V gives CDR1 MNHNY, CDR2 SVGAGI (reference sequence). CDR3 loop: CTSSYEGLGPTNEKLFF. The CDR3 DNA is TGTACCAGCAGTTACGAAGGTCTAGGGCCGACTAATGAAAAACTGTTTTTT.

This clonotype was counted between two and nine times. J is TRBJ2-1 and V is TRBV11-3; D could derive from TRBD1 or TRBD2 (5 bases each). The CDR3 extends over 14 amino acids. The ends were cut back, 1 base at V and 10 bases at J, with 14 bases in the middle. Germline CDR1 is SGHNT and CDR2 is YENEEA. The CDR3 here is CASSLGTGAREQFF. The CDR3 region has the DNA TGTGCCAGCAGCTTAGGGACTGGGGCAAGGGAGCAGTTCTTC.

This chain joins TRBV29-1 and TRBJ2-7, with 10 bases identical to TRBD1. The V segment lost 6 bases and the J segment 9 bases; nucleotides outside the gene matches: 11. Germline CDR1 and CDR2: SQVTM and ANQGSEA. This CDR3 has 13 amino acids. The CDR3 DNA sequence: TGCAGCGTGCAAAAGGGACAGGGGCAGGGGCAGTACTTC. Encoded protein: CSVQKGQGQGQYF.

The chain links TRBV20-1 to TRBJ2-1; 14 bases line up with TRBD2. J was trimmed by 6 bases and V by 8 bases; bases with no gene match: 6. CDR3 length equals 14 residues. CDR1 is DFQATT, CDR2 SNEGSKA, per germline (reference sequence). The CDR3 loop reads CSSGLAGATNEQFF. As DNA, the CDR3 is TGCAGTTCGGGACTAGCGGGGGCAACCAATGAGCAGTTCTTC.